A single T cell receptor beta chain is shown here with its context. The source of the sample is a study of blood T cell repertoires in COVID-19. Method: immunoSEQ multiplex PCR; TCRdb's copy keeps in-frame clones and lacks some. This sample yields a few hundred thousand clones, of which 80% are seen a single time; around 7.4% belongs to the top ten. Participants' own reports of clinical history determined their cohort assignment. The V gene's germline CDR1 is LGHDT and CDR2 YNNKEL (reference sequence). The V gene end was trimmed by 4 bases and the J gene end by 1 base; junction bases not matched to a gene: 5. CDR3 size: 16 residues.

What was sequenced was PBMCs or T cells enriched from blood (not recorded which). This chain uses TRBV3-1 (or the pseudogene TRBV3-2) with TRBJ2-1, with TRBD2 matching over 9 bases. The TCR sequence derives from a woman in her thirties or forties with acute COVID-19. CDR3 region: CASSLIAGASYNEQFF. DNA of the CDR3: TGTGCCAGCAGCCTGATAGCGGGAGCTTCCTACAATGAGCAGTTCTTC.